One T cell receptor (beta chain) is described in this entry. This clonotype was found many times. Its antigen specificity is not known. Base quality data are lacking; no much larger clone is found one base away. This sample stems from a study of T cells in Graves' hyperthyroidism and ophthalmopathy (dated 2019 in TCRdb). Regarding the research as a whole: Peripheral blood was collected at initial diagnosis, before any treatment. A discovery cohort of fewer than 110 patients, 43 with Graves' ophthalmopathy and approximately 60 with stable Graves' hyperthyroidism, was used to find distinguishing TCR V-J signatures. Whether ophthalmopathy could be predicted prospectively was tested in an independent validation cohort made up of under 20 hyperthyroidism patients plus 17 patients who later progressed to ophthalmopathy. The 85 to 100 discovery patients were randomly split 7:3 into training and test sets. Thyroid tissue and blood T-cell repertoires from roughly 6 Graves' hyperthyroidism patients were also compared in the study. After blood sampling, hyperthyroidism patients were treated with methimazole at a starting dose of 30 mg daily, and ophthalmopathy patients were treated with high-dose intravenous methylprednisolone. TCR Vbeta CDR3 sequencing of 120 to 150 peripheral blood samples (around 45 ophthalmopathy, about 75 hyperthyroidism and 17 progressor patients) is reported in the paper. Findings and caveats that apply to the study as a whole: No statistical method was used to set the sample size in advance, and investigators knew the group allocation. In cross-validation, a model built on a 13 V-J signature told ophthalmopathy apart from stable hyperthyroidism with approximately 90% sensitivity and about 81% specificity, and in testing the same model reached 80%/75%. Most expanded thyroid clonotypes (frequency above 0.001) were also detected in blood, suggesting blood repertoires may reflect thyroid immune responses. In validation, the model predicted progression to ophthalmopathy with 60% to 71% sensitivity and over 72% specificity, a median of around 6.6 months before onset.

Amplification of TCR beta CDR3 regions was carried out from RNA transcripts. The TCR CDR3 was subjected to a first round of RT-PCR using the HTBI primer set and the Qiagen OneStep RT-PCR kit. Libraries were constructed in a second round of multiplex PCR, after which size selection and purification were performed. Paired-end sequencing of the libraries was performed with 100 bp reads on an Illumina HiSeq2000. The authors' pipeline ran thus. SOAPnuke was used to process the raw data, with reads discarded if the reads contained adapters or uncalled bases, had a mean Phred below 15, or lacked an exact constant-primer or identifier match. COPE v1.2.5 was used to merge the high-quality paired reads, and each unique nucleotide sequence was defined as a clonotype. MiTCR v1.1 was used to align the clonotypes against IMGT TRBV, TRBD and TRBJ reference segments. The analysis included only V-J combinations with a frequency above 0.0001, which together covered 99.2% of the repertoires. The TCS score was defined as F50 (clonal expansion) divided by E x V (chaos), with BLOSUM62-based TCRdist calculated between CDR3 peptides within each V-J. Welch's t-statistics and random forest reduced roughly 500 V-J features to 13, which were used in a naive Bayes classifier (R e1071). TCRdb reprocessing: public reads trimmed at Q25 with fastp, clones called with MiXCR, in-frame beta chains kept. Rows with one shared CDR3 protein collapse into an entry with the most common genes and DNA. The V and J calls and clone size are TCRdb's, not the authors'. Present in this sample are approximately 400,000 distinct CDR3 sequences, 25% of which were seen just once. Together, the top ten hold around 79% of the sample.

Graves' hyperthyroidism was defined as stable when no progression to ophthalmopathy occurred over 18 months of follow-up. Hyperthyroidism patients were newly diagnosed, had a disease duration of under 2 months, and were aged 18 to 65 years. Patients with uncontrolled infections, other autoimmune diseases, pregnancy or lactation were excluded. Diagnoses were based on clinical symptoms, serum thyroxine and TRAb, thyroid ultrasound and orbital computed tomography. Ficoll-Paque density gradient centrifugation was used to isolate PBMCs from approximately 10 ml of fresh peripheral blood. Total RNA was extracted with Trizol reagent, and quality was checked on an Agilent 2100 Bioanalyzer. What was sequenced was blood. The clonotype comes from a man aged 50 to 60 with Graves' hyperthyroidism.

The DNA is as follows: TGTGCCAGCAGCTACGGGCACGCAACTAATGAAAAACTGTTTTTT. It is translated as CASSYGHATNEKLFF. This receptor chain uses TRBV6-5 and TRBJ1-4; no D gene is confidently identified. According to the germline V gene, CDR1 reads MNHEY and CDR2 reads SVGAGI. Including the terminal cysteine and phenylalanine, the CDR3 comprises 15 residues. This entry keeps only the CDR3 DNA: 45 bases, framed from base 1. Between the V and J ends, shortened by 6 bases and 0 bases respectively, the junction contains 11 bases.